This T cell receptor beta chain was captured in a study of OX40 agonist ivuxolimab in advanced cancers. In the study overall: Earlier anti-PD-1, anti-PD-L1 or anti-CTLA-4 therapy was permitted; less than 50% had received some. In three patients, partial responses were observed, one with hepatocellular carcinoma and two with cutaneous melanoma.

Assay: immunoSEQ multiplex PCR; the TCRdb copy retains only in-frame clones and omits some. This sample carries 50,000 to 75,000 clones, around 90% of them seen once, and the ten largest clones take approximately 0.3%. This CDR3 region has 16 residues. Germline loops: CDR1 MNHNS, CDR2 SASEGT. V lost 2 bases and J lost 0, with 12 bases in between. The chain joins TRBV6-1 to TRBJ2-3; no clear D gene. The clonotype was recovered from an adult with an advanced solid tumor such as melanoma, head and neck, liver or kidney cancer. Sequences were derived from CD4+ or CD8+ T cells sorted from blood, sampled in a trial of the OX40 agonist ivuxolimab. CDR3 nucleotide sequence: TGTGCCAGCAGTGAATTGATAGCCTCTAGCACAGATACGCAGTATTTT. Translated, it gives CASSELIASSTDTQYF.